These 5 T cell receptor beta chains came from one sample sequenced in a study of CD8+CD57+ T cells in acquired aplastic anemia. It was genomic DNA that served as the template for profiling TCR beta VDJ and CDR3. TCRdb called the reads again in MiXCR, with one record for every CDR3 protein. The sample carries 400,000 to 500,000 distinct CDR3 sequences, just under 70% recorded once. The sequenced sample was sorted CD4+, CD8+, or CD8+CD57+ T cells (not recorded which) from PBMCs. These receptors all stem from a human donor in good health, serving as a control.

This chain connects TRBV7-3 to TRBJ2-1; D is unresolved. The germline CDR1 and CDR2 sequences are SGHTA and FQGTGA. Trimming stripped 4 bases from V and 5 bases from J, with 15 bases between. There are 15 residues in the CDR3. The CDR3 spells CASSYGTARNNEQFF. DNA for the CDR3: TGTGCCAGCAGCTACGGCACCGCGAGGAACAATGAGCAGTTCTTC.

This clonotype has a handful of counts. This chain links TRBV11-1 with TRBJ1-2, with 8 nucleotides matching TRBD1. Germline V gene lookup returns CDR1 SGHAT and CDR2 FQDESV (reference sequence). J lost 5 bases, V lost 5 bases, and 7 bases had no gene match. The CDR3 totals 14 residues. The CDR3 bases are TGTGCCAGCAGCCCCCAGGGGGCGAAATATGGCTACACCTTC. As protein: CASSPQGAKYGYTF.

The CDR3 nucleotides are TGTGCCAGCAGCTTGGTTCCTTGCAATCAGCCCCAGCATTTT. Its translation: CASSLVPCNQPQHF. The chain couples TRBV5-6 to TRBJ1-5; D gene ambiguous. The CDR3 runs to 14 residues. V was pared by 0 bases and J by 2 bases, with 6 bases between. The germline gives CDR1 SGHDT, CDR2 YYEEEE.

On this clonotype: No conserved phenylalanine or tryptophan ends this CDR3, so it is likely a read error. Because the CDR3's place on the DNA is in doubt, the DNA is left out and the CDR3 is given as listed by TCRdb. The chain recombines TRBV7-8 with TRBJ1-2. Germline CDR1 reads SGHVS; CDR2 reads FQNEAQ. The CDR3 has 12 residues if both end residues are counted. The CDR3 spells CASSEYGDGYYC.

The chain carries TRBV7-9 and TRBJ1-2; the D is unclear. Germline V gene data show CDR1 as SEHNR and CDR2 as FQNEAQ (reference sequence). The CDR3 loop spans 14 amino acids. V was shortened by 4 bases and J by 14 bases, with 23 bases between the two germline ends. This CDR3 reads CASSSVGSSTTETF. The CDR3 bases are TGTGCCAGCAGCTCCGTCGGGTCCAGCACGACGGAGACCTTC.